Listed below are T cell receptor beta chains from one sample, sequenced in a study of cytomegalovirus exposure and HLA in healthy donors. Only in-frame clones appear in the TCRdb table, and some are missing; sequencing was by immunoSEQ multiplex PCR. The sample holds about 150,000 clones, about three fifths seen once. The sequenced sample consisted of PBMCs. These receptors were obtained from a woman aged 55-69 years in good health and CMV-seropositive. CDR3s include the opening cysteine and the closing phenylalanine or tryptophan. The D gene is left open where the match is weak. Clone size is stated in some rows and not others, as once, few, many or a class when expanded.

clone size,V gene,CDR3 length,J gene,D gene,CDR3 protein,CDR3 DNA
few,TRBV10-3,13,TRBJ2-7,.,CAISEGDPYEQYF,TGTGCCATCAGTGAAGGAGACCCCTACGAGCAGTACTTC
.,TRBV28,13,TRBJ2-5,.,CASSLLAEETQYF,TGTGCCAGCAGTCTGTTAGCGGAAGAGACCCAGTACTTC
.,TRBV18,15,TRBJ1-1,.,CASSPMDSMNTEAFF,TGTGCCAGCTCACCTATGGACAGCATGAACACTGAAGCTTTCTTT
.,TRBV9,14,TRBJ2-2,TRBD1,CASSAGQVTGELFF,TGTGCCAGCAGCGCGGGACAGGTCACCGGGGAGCTGTTTTTT
.,TRBV5-1,14,TRBJ1-1,TRBD1,CASSFQGARAEAFF,TGCGCCAGCAGTTTTCAGGGGGCGCGTGCTGAAGCTTTCTTT
once,TRBV4-1,15,TRBJ2-7,TRBD1,CASSLGTARHYEQYF,TGCGCCAGCAGCCTCGGGACAGCGCGACACTACGAGCAGTACTTC
.,TRBV6-1,12,TRBJ2-5,.,CASSAPVEGEYF,TGTGCCAGCAGTGCCCCTGTCGAGGGAGAGTACTTC
.,TRBV5-1,18,TRBJ2-7,TRBD1,CASSPTIFIGGQGYEQYF,TGCGCCAGCAGCCCGACCATATTCATCGGGGGACAGGGCTACGAGCAGTACTTC
.,TRBV7-2,15,TRBJ2-1,.,CASSSWQTIYNEQFF,TGTGCCAGCAGCTCTTGGCAGACTATTTACAATGAGCAGTTCTTC
.,TRBV5-1,14,TRBJ1-1,.,CASSLQPGNTEAFF,TGCGCCAGCAGCTTACAGCCAGGGAACACTGAAGCTTTCTTT
.,TRBV28,16,TRBJ2-3,TRBD2,CASTPRRGLAGDTQYF,TGTGCCAGCACCCCCCGTAGGGGACTAGCAGGAGATACGCAGTATTTT
.,TRBV9,14,TRBJ2-2,TRBD1,CASSGTGHTGELFF,TGTGCCAGCAGCGGGACAGGGCACACCGGGGAGCTGTTTTTT
.,TRBV7-9,15,TRBJ1-2,.,CASSFGQLANYGYTF,TGTGCCAGCAGCTTTGGGCAACTAGCTAACTATGGCTACACCTTC
.,TRBV4-1,16,TRBJ1-2,TRBD1,CASSPTTGTFAWGYTF,TGCGCCAGCAGCCCAACGACAGGGACCTTCGCCTGGGGCTACACCTTC
few,TRBV27,14,TRBJ2-5,.,CASSYAGLLEEQYF,TGTGCCAGCAGTTATGCAGGGCTTTTAGAGGAGCAGTACTTC
.,TRBV7-2,16,TRBJ1-1,TRBD1,CASSDGTGFMNTEAFF,TGTGCCAGCAGCGATGGGACAGGATTCATGAACACTGAAGCTTTCTTT
few,TRBV15,17,TRBJ2-2,TRBD2,CATSREVLAGTRGELFF,TGTGCCACCAGCAGAGAGGTACTAGCGGGGACTCGCGGGGAGCTGTTTTTT
.,TRBV5-4,12,TRBJ2-7,.,CASSLERYEQYF,TGTGCCAGCAGCTTGGAGAGATACGAGCAGTACTTC
.,TRBV29-1,16,TRBJ2-7,TRBD1,CSVELRTGGSTYEQYF,TGCAGCGTTGAACTCCGGACAGGGGGCTCAACCTACGAGCAGTACTTC
.,TRBV7-2,14,TRBJ1-1,.,CASSLAGGWTEAFF,TGTGCCAGCAGCTTAGCGGGGGGGTGGACTGAAGCTTTCTTT
.,TRBV27,16,TRBJ1-1,.,CASSSLKPNGNTEAFF,TGTGCCAGCAGTTCCCTGAAACCTAACGGGAACACTGAAGCTTTCTTT
.,TRBV28,11,TRBJ1-1,.,CASKGGTEAFF,TGTGCCAGCAAAGGGGGCACTGAAGCTTTCTTT
.,TRBV7-2,18,TRBJ1-1,.,CASSLAAHLGPWNTEAFF,TGTGCCAGCAGCTTAGCGGCTCACTTGGGCCCCTGGAACACTGAAGCTTTCTTT
.,TRBV2,15,TRBJ1-2,TRBD1,CASSAATQGAEGYTF,TGTGCCAGCAGTGCCGCCACACAGGGGGCGGAAGGCTACACCTTC
.,TRBV6-6,14,TRBJ2-7,TRBD1,CASSGGQGASEQYF,TGTGCCAGCTCCGGGGGACAGGGGGCGAGTGAGCAGTACTTC
once,TRBV18,13,TRBJ1-2,.,CASSLDRNYGYTF,TGTGCCAGCTCGCTTGACAGGAACTATGGCTACACCTTC
few,TRBV19,14,TRBJ2-7,TRBD2,CASSRLAGAYEQYF,TGTGCCAGTAGCCGACTAGCGGGGGCCTACGAGCAGTACTTC
.,TRBV5-1,15,TRBJ2-7,.,CASSLIGVPGNEQYF,TGCGCCAGCAGCTTGATCGGGGTACCGGGAAACGAGCAGTACTTC
.,TRBV5-4,14,TRBJ2-3,TRBD2,CASSLAGTTDTQYF,TGTGCCAGCAGCTTAGCGGGAACAACAGATACGCAGTATTTT
medium-sized,TRBV6-1,14,TRBJ2-7,TRBD2,CASSETGGTYEQYF,TGTGCCAGCAGTGAAACGGGAGGGACCTACGAGCAGTACTTC
.,TRBV18,14,TRBJ2-1,.,CASSPAGGYNEQFF,TGTGCCAGCTCACCAGCGGGCGGGTACAATGAGCAGTTCTTC
few,TRBV5-1,15,TRBJ2-3,TRBD2,CASSFSGRSADTQYF,TGCGCCAGCAGTTTTAGCGGGAGATCGGCAGATACGCAGTATTTT
.,TRBV2,15,TRBJ2-1,.,CASRTRSTAYNEQFF,TGTGCCAGCAGAACCCGCTCTACCGCCTACAATGAGCAGTTCTTC
.,TRBV5-1,14,TRBJ2-2,.,CASSLDRVAGELFF,TGCGCCAGCAGCTTGGACAGGGTGGCCGGGGAGCTGTTTTTT
.,TRBV2,13,TRBJ2-3,.,CASSVAGPDTQYF,TGTGCCAGCAGTGTGGCGGGCCCAGATACGCAGTATTTT
.,TRBV7-3,13,TRBJ1-1,.,CASSHGSAGEAFF,TGTGCCAGCAGCCACGGCTCAGCGGGTGAAGCTTTCTTT
.,TRBV5-1,15,TRBJ2-1,TRBD2,CASSLGASGVNEQFF,TGCGCCAGCAGCTTGGGGGCTAGCGGGGTCAATGAGCAGTTCTTC
.,TRBV5-1,15,TRBJ2-1,.,CASSLAPSSYNEQFF,TGCGCCAGCAGCTTGGCGCCGAGCTCCTACAATGAGCAGTTCTTC
.,TRBV5-5,13,TRBJ1-1,.,CASSFYPGTEAFF,TGTGCCAGCAGCTTTTACCCGGGGACTGAAGCTTTCTTT
few,TRBV18,15,TRBJ2-3,.,CASSPPAAEGISQYF,TGTGCCAGCTCACCTCCGGCGGCAGAGGGTATTTCGCAGTATTTT
.,TRBV30,13,TRBJ1-2,TRBD1,CAWRPTGVPGYTF,TGTGCCTGGAGGCCTACAGGGGTCCCTGGCTACACCTTC
once,TRBV5-1,15,TRBJ2-3,TRBD2,CASSLVAGGPDTQYF,TGCGCCAGCAGCTTGGTGGCGGGAGGGCCAGATACGCAGTATTTT
.,TRBV23-1,13,TRBJ1-2,.,CASSQFQGFGYTF,TGCGCCAGCAGTCAATTCCAGGGTTTTGGCTACACCTTC
.,TRBV6-5,14,TRBJ2-7,.,CASSSRGRGYEQYF,TGTGCCAGCAGCTCGAGAGGCCGCGGTTACGAGCAGTACTTC
.,TRBV7-8,14,TRBJ1-1,TRBD1,CASSLDSGQAEAFF,TGTGCCAGCAGCTTAGATTCAGGACAGGCTGAAGCTTTCTTT
.,TRBV2,13,TRBJ2-4,TRBD1,CASSEGGQGAQYF,TGTGCCAGCAGTGAAGGTGGACAGGGGGCTCAGTACTTC
.,TRBV5-1,16,TRBJ2-2,.,CASSSVEPANTGELFF,TGCGCCAGCAGCTCGGTGGAGCCAGCGAACACCGGGGAGCTGTTTTTT
few,TRBV6-5,13,TRBJ1-2,TRBD1,CASSQGADYGYTF,TGTGCCAGCAGTCAGGGGGCGGACTATGGCTACACCTTC
once,TRBV7-6,14,TRBJ2-3,.,CASSLVVSTDTQYF,TGTGCCAGCAGCTTAGTCGTTAGCACAGATACGCAGTATTTT
.,TRBV7-9,12,TRBJ2-1,.,CASSQVGDEQFF,TGTGCCAGCAGTCAGGTAGGGGATGAGCAGTTCTTC
.,TRBV15,16,TRBJ2-5,.,CATSSPKGAVKETQYF,TGTGCCACCAGCAGCCCCAAAGGGGCAGTTAAAGAGACCCAGTACTTC
.,TRBV6-1,15,TRBJ2-3,.,CASSALLGATDTQYF,TGTGCCAGCAGTGCTTTACTGGGGGCCACAGATACGCAGTATTTT
.,TRBV7-3,12,TRBJ2-7,.,CASGDGGYEQYF,TGTGCCAGCGGAGACGGGGGCTACGAGCAGTACTTC